What follows are 21 T cell receptor beta chains derived from one specimen sequenced in a study of blood T cell repertoires in COVID-19. Assay used: immunoSEQ multiplex PCR; TCRdb lists only in-frame clones, some missing. This table holds about 180,000 clones, 86% found once. Input material: peripheral blood. These receptors were obtained from a man aged 50 to 59 with active or convalescent COVID-19.

The chain has TRBV24-1 and TRBJ1-1, with TRBD1 matching 9 bases. The ends lost 4 bases at V and 4 bases at J; junction bases unmatched: 6. Germline lookup yields CDR1 KGHDR and CDR2 SFDVKD. This CDR3 has 15 residues. The CDR3 region has the DNA TGTGCCACCAGTGAGTCGGACAGGGGTAGCACTGAAGCTTTCTTT. Its translation is CATSESDRGSTEAFF.

The chain uses TRBV10-3 and TRBJ2-1; 9 bases align to TRBD1. The CDR3 is 14 residues long. Trimming at V came to 5 bases and at J to 5 bases, leaving 4 bases not matched to a gene. From germline, CDR1 is ENHRY and CDR2 SYGVKD. CDR3: CAISRGQGHNEQFF. The CDR3 region has the DNA TGTGCCATCAGTAGAGGACAGGGGCACAATGAGCAGTTCTTC.

The chain combines TRBV7-9 with TRBJ2-1; D perhaps matches TRBD2 (7 bases). Trimming took 4 bases from V and 0 from J, leaving 16 bases between them. Germline V gene lookup returns CDR1 SEHNR and CDR2 FQNEAQ (reference sequence). The CDR3 totals 17 residues. The CDR3 DNA reads TGTGCCAGCAGCTCAGGCGGGGGACATAGCTCCTACAATGAGCAGTTCTTC. It encodes CASSSGGGHSSYNEQFF.

The V and J genes are TRBV5-1 and TRBJ1-2; TRBD1 is a possible D gene (5 bases). Trimming took 4 bases from V and 6 from J, leaving 25 bases between them. The CDR3 loop spans 17 amino acids. Looked up from germline, CDR1 is SGHRS and CDR2 is YFSETQ. CDR3: CASSLEIGGTFLDGYTF. CDR3 sequence (DNA): TGCGCCAGCAGCCTGGAGATTGGCGGGACCTTTCTGGATGGCTACACCTTC.

This chain uses TRBV11-2 with TRBJ2-6; tentative D call: TRBD1 (6 bases). V lost 4 bases and J lost 3, with 7 bases in between. Germline assignment: CDR1 SGHAT and CDR2 FQNNGV. CDR3 length equals 14 residues. The CDR3 nucleotides read TGTGCCAGCAGCTACAGGGTTGGGGCCAACGTCCTGACTTTC. It specifies CASSYRVGANVLTF. The variable domain in full, with the rest retrieved from reference TRBV11-2 and TRBJ2-6, is EAGVAQSPRYKIIEKRQSVAFWCNPISGHATLYWYQQILGQGPKLLIQFQNNGVVDDSQLPKDRFSAERLKGVDSTLKIQPAKLEDSAVYLCASSYRVGANVLTFGAGSRLTVL.

The count of this clone is one. The CDR3 bases are TGTGCCAGCAGCAATGGGGACAGCCCCAATGAGACCCAGTACTTC. It encodes CASSNGDSPNETQYF. V gene TRBV21-1 combines with J gene TRBJ2-5; TRBD1, the table's D call, lacks a check against the DNA. TRBV21-1 is a listed pseudogene. This CDR3 spans 15 amino acids.

The CDR3 loop is CASSSSGGQYF. The CDR3 DNA is TGTGCCAGCAGTTCGTCAGGGGGCCAGTACTTC. The rearrangement links TRBV12-3 or TRBV12-4 to TRBJ2-5; 7 nucleotides line up with TRBD1. V lost 4 bases to trimming and J lost 10 bases; unmatched junction nucleotides: 3. CDR3 size: 11 residues.

J is TRBJ1-6 and V is TRBV20-1; D remains ambiguous. This CDR3 has 17 residues. V lost 3 bases and J lost 0, with 15 bases in between. Per germline, CDR1 DFQATT and CDR2 SNEGSKA (reference sequence). CDR3: CSASRGTASSYNSPLHF. The CDR3, as DNA: TGCAGTGCTAGTCGGGGAACCGCTAGCTCCTATAATTCACCCCTCCACTTT.

The gene calls are TRBV14 and TRBJ2-7; possibly TRBD2 for D (5 bases). CDR1 SGHDN and CDR2 FVKESK come from the germline V gene. The CDR3 totals 15 residues. V was shortened by 1 base and J by 3 bases, with 13 bases between the two germline ends. This CDR3 reads CASSQGASTLYEQYF. CDR3 sequence (DNA): TGTGCCAGCAGCCAAGGGGCTAGCACACTCTACGAGCAGTACTTC.

The V call is TRBV30, the J call TRBJ2-2; 9 bases map to TRBD1. Germline assignment: CDR1 GTSNPN and CDR2 SVGIG (reference sequence). V shed 1 base, J shed 6 bases, and the junction held 6 bases outside the gene matches. This CDR3 region has 15 residues. As DNA, the CDR3 is TGTGCCTGGAGTGGAGGACAGGGGAAGGCCGGGGAGCTGTTTTTT. It specifies CAWSGGQGKAGELFF.

The chain recombines TRBV5-1 with TRBJ2-7, with D possibly being TRBD1 (6 bases). The CDR3 runs 13 residues. Trimming shortened V by 4 bases and J by 4 bases, and 12 bases separated the two germline ends. Germline lookup yields CDR1 SGHRS and CDR2 YFSETQ. The CDR3 bases are TGCGCCAGCAGCATCGACAGGTATTACGAGCAGTACTTC. Amino acids: CASSIDRYYEQYF.

The CDR3 sequence: CASSFGLAGSEQYF. CDR3 DNA: TGTGCCAGCAGCTTTGGGCTAGCGGGATCCGAGCAGTACTTC. The chain links TRBV7-6 to TRBJ2-7; 9 bases line up with TRBD2. Looked up from germline, CDR1 is SGHVS and CDR2 is FNYEAQ. CDR3 size: 14 residues. J was trimmed by 6 bases and V by 3 bases; bases with no gene match: 6.

The J gene is TRBJ2-7, the V gene TRBV6-6; TRBD2 agrees at 13 bases. Germline values: CDR1 MNHNY, CDR2 SVGAGI (reference sequence). CDR3 length: 16 amino acids. Germline trimming cut 6 bases from V and 4 bases from J; bases unmatched to any gene: 9. The CDR3 reads CASRATSGRSVYEQYF. CDR3 sequence (DNA): TGTGCCAGCAGGGCGACTAGCGGGAGGTCGGTATACGAGCAGTACTTC.

This chain connects TRBV3-1 (or the pseudogene TRBV3-2) to TRBJ2-2; a weak D match, TRBD1 (6 bases). Germline assignment: CDR1 LGHDT and CDR2 YNNKEL (reference sequence). The CDR3 spans 15 residues. The V end lost 2 bases, the J end lost 2 bases, and 9 bases lay between the germline ends. The CDR3 sequence: CASSQPDSNTGELFF. In nucleotides, the CDR3 is TGTGCCAGCAGCCAACCGGACAGTAACACCGGGGAGCTGTTTTTT.

In regard to this clone: This sample also contains other DNA sequences that code for the same CDR3. The chain has TRBV27 and TRBJ1-2; D might be TRBD1 (6 bases). The CDR3 extends over 13 amino acids. The germline V gene has CDR1 MNHEY and CDR2 SMNVEV (reference sequence). V lost 6 bases to trimming and J lost 4 bases, with 12 bases between them. The CDR3 bases are TGTGCCAGCAGCCCGACAGGACCCTATGGCTACACCTTC. This encodes CASSPTGPYGYTF.

This clone was picked up one time. The chain links TRBV5-1 to TRBJ1-6, with a possible D match to TRBD1 (5 bases). The CDR3 is 15 residues long. CDR1 is SGHRS and CDR2 is YFSETQ in the germline V gene. V was clipped by 0 bases and J by 9 bases, with 13 bases between them. CDR3 DNA sequence: TGCGCCAGCAGCTTGGGGACGGGGGTTACTTCACCCCTCCACTTT. It encodes CASSLGTGVTSPLHF.

V is TRBV3-1 (or the pseudogene TRBV3-2) and J is TRBJ2-7; 7 nucleotides align to TRBD2. The V gene end was trimmed by 4 bases and the J gene end by 1 base; junction bases not matched to a gene: 7. Germline CDR1 and CDR2: LGHDT and YNNKEL (reference sequence). This CDR3 region has 15 residues. The CDR3 region has the DNA TGTGCCAGCAGCCCCACTAGCGTCGGTTCCTACGAGCAGTACTTC. Encoded protein: CASSPTSVGSYEQYF.

The gene calls are TRBV29-1 and TRBJ1-1; D might be TRBD1 (6 bases). The CDR3 is 13 amino acids. Germline CDR1 reads SQVTM; CDR2 reads ANQGSEA. V was trimmed by 7 bases and J by 0 bases, leaving 12 bases between them. CDR3 amino acids: CSEKGQLNTEAFF. CDR3 DNA: TGCAGCGAGAAGGGACAACTGAACACTGAAGCTTTCTTT.

This sequence joins TRBV6-6 and TRBJ1-5; D is undetermined. V dropped 9 bases and J dropped 0 bases, with 9 bases sitting between them. Looked up from germline, CDR1 is MNHNY and CDR2 is SVGAGI (reference sequence). The CDR3 length is 13 residues. This chain's CDR3 is CASRSNSNQPQHF. Here the CDR3 DNA reads TGTGCCAGTCGGTCTAATAGCAATCAGCCCCAGCATTTT.

V gene TRBV29-1 combines with J gene TRBJ2-2; D is undetermined. The CDR3 totals 13 residues. Deletions cut 1 base from V and 4 bases from J, with 7 bases between. Germline loops: CDR1 SQVTM, CDR2 ANQGSEA. The CDR3 here is CSVEVVSTGELFF. The CDR3 nucleotides read TGCAGCGTTGAAGTCGTATCCACCGGGGAGCTGTTTTTT.

V is TRBV19 and J is TRBJ2-5, with 10 bases identical to TRBD1. V lost 9 bases, J lost 4 bases, and 11 bases stayed unmatched. Germline CDR1 reads LNHDA; CDR2 reads SQIVND (reference sequence). The CDR3 has 15 residues. The CDR3 DNA reads TGTGCCAGCACAAGCCCGGGACAGGGGCCAGAGACCCAGTACTTC. Protein: CASTSPGQGPETQYF.